This passage covers 15 T cell receptor beta chains from one sample sequenced in a study of blood T cell repertoires in COVID-19. Repertoires were generated with immunoSEQ multiplex PCR, while TCRdb's copy carries only in-frame clones and drops some. The sample holds over 200,000 clones, under 90% seen once. The sample consisted of PBMCs or T cells enriched from blood (not recorded which). Source of these receptors: a man aged 60-69 years who had recovered from COVID-19.

The J gene is TRBJ1-3, the V gene TRBV9, with D perhaps matching TRBD1 (6 bases). This CDR3 is built from 14 residues. The V gene lost 3 bases and the J gene lost 1 base, with 8 bases spanning the gap. CDR1 is SGDLS and CDR2 is YYNGEE in the germline V gene. CDR3 in DNA: TGTGCCAGCAGCGGGGGGACATCTGGAAACACCATATATTTT. Its protein is CASSGGTSGNTIYF.

This CDR3 is CASSMDRGLMNTEAFF. CDR3 nucleotide sequence: TGTGCCAGTAGTATGGACAGGGGCCTCATGAACACTGAAGCTTTCTTT. The chain carries TRBV19 and TRBJ1-1, with TRBD1 matching over 9 bases. This CDR3 has 16 amino acids. The germline V gene has CDR1 LNHDA and CDR2 SQIVND (reference sequence). Unmatched junction bases numbered 5, after V lost 3 bases and J lost 0 bases.

The chain recombines TRBV6-5 with TRBJ1-2; D possibly corresponds to TRBD1 (5 bases). This CDR3 has 14 residues. Looked up from germline, CDR1 is MNHEY and CDR2 is SVGAGI. Deletions cut 2 bases from V and 6 bases from J, with 13 bases between. For the CDR3, the DNA is TGTGCCAGCAGTTACACATTAGGGGCTGATGGCTACACCTTC. Protein sequence: CASSYTLGADGYTF.

This rearrangement joins TRBV6-4 to TRBJ2-2, with 8 bases that match TRBD1. V lost 0 bases, J lost 7 bases, and 13 bases stayed unmatched. CDR1 and CDR2 (germline): MRHNA, SNTAGT. The CDR3 consists of 18 residues. In nucleotides, the CDR3 is TGTGCCAGCAGTGACTCGAGGCAGGGGGCTCTTAGTATCGGGGAGCTGTTTTTT. Translating gives CASSDSRQGALSIGELFF.

This clone was seen once. This chain uses TRBV18 with TRBJ2-3, with D possibly TRBD2 on 6 matching bases. Trimming shortened V by 6 bases and J by 6 bases, and 19 bases separated the two germline ends. The CDR3 consists of 15 residues. CDR1 and CDR2 (germline): KGHSH, LQKENI. The CDR3 nucleotides are TGTGCCAGCTCCCCTTCGCAGGGAGGTTTGGATACGCAGTATTTT. Translation: CASSPSQGGLDTQYF.

The chain is built from TRBV11-3 and TRBJ2-3; 7 bases match TRBD2. CDR3 length: 16 amino acids. Trimming at V came to 5 bases and at J to 3 bases, leaving 11 bases not matched to a gene. Germline loops: CDR1 SGHNT, CDR2 YENEEA. CDR3 in amino acids: CASSKSRDYSTDTQYF. The DNA for the CDR3 is TGTGCCAGCAGCAAATCACGGGACTATTCTACAGATACGCAGTATTTT.

This clone was seen more than once but under ten times. This chain joins TRBV28 and TRBJ1-5; D is uncertain. From germline, CDR1 is MDHEN and CDR2 SYDVKM. This CDR3 region has 14 residues. The ends were cut back, 3 bases at V and 1 base at J, with 7 bases in the middle. CDR3 region: CASSLWRSNQPQHF. The DNA of the CDR3 is TGTGCCAGCAGTTTGTGGCGGAGCAATCAGCCCCAGCATTTT.

The V and J genes are TRBV2 and TRBJ1-2; TRBD1 matches at 7 bases. Germline V gene lookup returns CDR1 SNHLY and CDR2 FYNNEI. The V and J ends lost 2 bases and 8 bases, in that order; junction bases with no gene match: 14. The CDR3 loop spans 16 amino acids. CDR3 bases: TGTGCCAGCAGTGAATCGTCGGCAGGGGGTAGGAGAGGCTACACCTTC. This gives the protein CASSESSAGGRRGYTF.

This clone has a single count. The chain uses TRBV9 and TRBJ1-1, with D perhaps TRBD1 (5 bases). CDR3 length: 15 residues. Between the trimmed V and J ends, which lost 0 bases and 5 bases, there was a span of 14 bases. Germline CDR1 reads SGDLS; CDR2 reads YYNGEE. CDR3 nucleotides: TGTGCCAGCAGCGTAGGCGGGGGGTCGGTTACTGAAGCTTTCTTT. Translating it yields CASSVGGGSVTEAFF.

Only one count was recorded for this clone. This sequence joins TRBV5-5 and TRBJ1-4; weak D call: TRBD1 (5 bases). The CDR3 length is 15 residues. Trimming took 0 bases from V and 3 from J, leaving 9 bases between them. Germline CDR1 SGHKS, CDR2 YYEKEE (reference sequence). DNA for the CDR3: TGTGCCAGCAGCTTGGCACGGGGGGCTAATGAAAAACTGTTTTTT. It yields the protein CASSLARGANEKLFF.

V and J are TRBV1 and TRBJ2-2; no check of the table's D call, TRBD1, against the DNA was made. TRBV1 is a documented pseudogene. The CDR3 covers 16 residues. The CDR3 DNA follows: TGCACCAGCAGCCGCGCTCCGAGACATAACACCGGGGAGCTGTTTTTT. Translated, it gives CTSSRAPRHNTGELFF.

The J gene is TRBJ1-2, the V gene TRBV6-1; 8 positions agree with TRBD1. This CDR3 has 17 residues. Germline CDR1 is MNHNS and CDR2 is SASEGT. V was pared by 4 bases and J by 4 bases, with 14 bases of the junction left unmatched. CDR3 sequence: CASSADPRGLTFYGYTF. Here the CDR3 DNA reads TGTGCCAGCAGTGCCGACCCCAGGGGGCTAACCTTCTATGGCTACACCTTC.

Only one count was recorded for this clone. The chain joins TRBV5-5 to TRBJ2-7, with a tentative D call TRBD1 (5 bases). Germline CDR1 SGHKS, CDR2 YYEKEE (reference sequence). Trimming removed 3 bases at V and 2 bases at J, with 12 bases between. CDR3 size: 14 residues. The chain's CDR3 is CASSSSRTTYEQYF. The CDR3 DNA reads TGTGCCAGCAGCTCTTCCCGGACAACCTACGAGCAGTACTTC.

The chain carries TRBV27 and TRBJ2-6; perhaps TRBD2 as D (5 bases). The V end was cut by 6 bases, the J end by 2 bases, with 11 bases between. In germline, CDR1 is MNHEY, CDR2 SMNVEV (reference sequence). CDR3 length equals 15 residues. CDR3 bases: TGTGCCAGCAGCCTAGCTTATGCTGGGGCCAACGTCCTGACTTTC. This codes for CASSLAYAGANVLTF.

The chain links TRBV6-2 or TRBV6-3 to TRBJ2-3; D is undetermined. CDR3 length: 13 residues. Deletions cut 5 bases from V and 4 bases from J, with 10 bases between. CDR1 is MNHEY, CDR2 SVGEGT, per germline. CDR3: CASSPLEADTQYF. CDR3 coding DNA: TGTGCCAGCAGTCCCCTAGAGGCAGATACGCAGTATTTT.